These 11 T cell receptor beta chains came from one sample sequenced in a study of blood T cell repertoires in COVID-19. TCRdb's table, derived via immunoSEQ multiplex PCR, lists solely in-frame clones and lacks some. The sample has roughly 180,000 clones, roughly 80% seen once. Sequencing was carried out using PBMCs or T cells enriched from blood (not recorded which). These receptors came from a woman aged 40 to 50 with acute COVID-19.

This chain's CDR3 is CASERGQFYTEAFF. The CDR3 nucleotides are TGTGCTAGTGAACGCGGGCAGTTTTACACTGAAGCTTTCTTT. This chain uses TRBV12-5 with TRBJ1-1; D is unresolved. The ends were cut back, 7 bases at V and 3 bases at J, with 15 bases in the middle. Germline assignment: CDR1 LGHNT and CDR2 FRNRAP. CDR3 length: 14 amino acids. The full variable domain, in which reference TRBV12-5 and TRBJ1-1 provide the parts outside the CDR3, is DARVTQTPRHKVTEMGQEVTMRCQPILGHNTVFWYRQTMMQGLELLAYFRNRAPLDDSGMPKDRFSAEMPDATLATLKIQPSEPRDSAVYFCASERGQFYTEAFFGQGTRLTVV.

The chain has TRBV7-8 and TRBJ2-1, with 7 bases that match TRBD2. V dropped 5 bases and J dropped 6; count of bases not matched to a gene: 10. The CDR3 is 15 amino acids. Germline assignment: CDR1 SGHVS and CDR2 FQNEAQ. As DNA, the CDR3 is TGTGCCAGCAGCCCAGTTAGCGGGCCCATCAATGAGCAGTTCTTC. This encodes CASSPVSGPINEQFF.

This clone was detected only a few times. The chain links TRBV7-8 to TRBJ2-2; possibly TRBD1 for D (6 bases). The CDR3 runs 17 residues. Per the germline V gene, CDR1 is SGHVS and CDR2 is FQNEAQ. The germline V and J ends were trimmed by 6 bases and 1 base, with 18 bases remaining between them. Written as DNA, the CDR3 is TGTGCCAGCAGTAGCTATATTCGGACAGAGAACACCGGGGAGCTGTTTTTT. Encoded protein: CASSSYIRTENTGELFF.

The rearrangement joins TRBV27 to TRBJ1-2; 7 bases are a match to TRBD1. The CDR3 is made up of 14 amino acids. The germline V gene encodes CDR1 MNHEY and CDR2 SMNVEV (reference sequence). J gave up 4 bases and V 4 bases, and 6 bases lay outside the gene matches. CDR3 amino acids: CASSSDRVTYGYTF. The CDR3 coding sequence is TGTGCCAGCAGTTCCGACAGGGTAACCTATGGCTACACCTTC.

This clone was found a few times. The chain carries TRBV27 and TRBJ2-7; tentatively, D is TRBD1 (5 bases). Trimming stripped 7 bases from V and 9 bases from J, with 22 bases between. The germline CDR1 and CDR2 sequences are MNHEY and SMNVEV (reference sequence). The CDR3 runs to 14 residues. In DNA, the CDR3 is TGTGCCAGCACTACAAGAAGGGGTGGAAGTGCGCAGTACTTC. As protein: CASTTRRGGSAQYF.

The chain uses TRBV12-3 or TRBV12-4 and TRBJ2-3; D ambiguous. CDR3 length equals 13 residues. V was cut by 6 bases and J by 2 bases, with 9 bases left in between. This CDR3 reads CASSRIDTDTQYF. CDR3 DNA: TGTGCCAGCAGCCGTATAGACACAGATACGCAGTATTTT.

This clone has just a few counts. The V call is TRBV21-1, the J call TRBJ2-5; TRBD1 was called by the table and not checked on the DNA. TRBV21-1 is described as a pseudogene. The CDR3 extends over 15 amino acids. This chain's CDR3 is CASTRQGRHQETQYF. The CDR3 bases are TGTGCCAGCACCAGACAGGGCCGACACCAAGAGACCCAGTACTTC.

This clone was detected once. The chain recombines TRBV5-4 with TRBJ2-5; TRBD1 matches 7 bases. V was pared by 3 bases and J by 1 base, with 6 bases of the junction left unmatched. Germline CDR1 and CDR2: SGHNT and YYREEE (reference sequence). CDR3 length equals 15 residues. This chain's CDR3 is CASSSAGTAQETQYF. CDR3 sequence (DNA): TGTGCCAGCAGCTCCGCAGGGACAGCCCAAGAGACCCAGTACTTC. Supplemented by reference TRBV5-4 and TRBJ2-5, the full variable domain reads ETGVTQSPTHLIKTRGQQVTLRCSSQSGHNTVSWYQQALGQGPQFIFQYYREEENGRGNFPPRFSGLQFPNYSSELNVNALELDDSALYLCASSSAGTAQETQYFGPGTRLLVL.

The chain combines TRBV6-5 with TRBJ1-1; D is unclear. The germline gives CDR1 MNHEY, CDR2 SVGAGI. This CDR3 is 16 amino acids long. Trimming removed 4 bases at V and 3 bases at J, with 18 bases between. CDR3 bases: TGTGCCAGCAGTTCACTGGGCTCAATAGTGGACACTGAAGCTTTCTTT. Amino acid sequence: CASSSLGSIVDTEAFF.

The V call is TRBV29-1, the J call TRBJ2-5, with 9 positions matching TRBD1. The CDR3 runs to 13 residues. CDR1 is SQVTM and CDR2 is ANQGSEA in the germline V gene. Germline trimming cut 6 bases from V and 4 bases from J; bases unmatched to any gene: 6. The CDR3 nucleotides are TGCAGCGTGGTCCCGGGACAGGGAGAGACCCAGTACTTC. Its translation is CSVVPGQGETQYF.

The chain employs TRBV11-1 and TRBJ2-1; 7 nucleotides align to TRBD1. V was clipped by 5 bases and J by 7 bases; unmatched bases: 5. Germline values: CDR1 SGHAT, CDR2 FQDESV (reference sequence). The CDR3 is made up of 13 amino acids. CDR3 nucleotide sequence: TGTGCCAGCAGCCTAGACAGGGTAAATGAGCAGTTCTTC. Its protein is CASSLDRVNEQFF.